Given below is one T cell receptor beta chain in context. Clones were sequenced by immunoSEQ multiplex PCR, and TCRdb holds only the in-frame ones, with some missing. The repertoire holds some 13,000 clones, with about three quarters as singletons. The source of the sample is a study of sequential checkpoint blockade in melanoma. This CDR3 spans 14 amino acids. The ends lost 4 bases at V and 5 bases at J; junction bases unmatched: 6. Germline CDR1 and CDR2: MNHNS and SASEGT. Noted treatment: randomized to nivolumab then ipilimumab (arm A) or the reverse (arm B). The sample consisted of CD8+ T cells sorted from blood (inferred from file names), taken from a patient given nivolumab and ipilimumab in sequence. The genes are TRBV6-1 and TRBJ2-7; TRBD1 matches 9 bases. This sequence originates from a human donor with melanoma. DNA for the CDR3: TGTGCCAGCAGTGGGACAGGGGACCTCGACGAGCAGTACTTC. The encoded protein is CASSGTGDLDEQYF.